What follows are 30 T cell receptor beta chains derived from one specimen sequenced in a study of OX40 agonist ivuxolimab in advanced cancers. Sequenced by immunoSEQ multiplex PCR; TCRdb stores in-frame clones only, minus some. The sample comprises about 75,000 clones, 86% of which are singletons, and 8% to 10% rests with the top ten. Source: CD4+ or CD8+ T cells sorted from blood, taken in a trial of the OX40 agonist ivuxolimab. The source is an adult with an advanced solid tumor such as melanoma, head and neck, liver or kidney cancer.

V gene TRBV16 combines with J gene TRBJ2-7; 7 nucleotides agree with TRBD1. The CDR3 extends over 13 amino acids. Germline V gene data show CDR1 as KGHSY and CDR2 as FQNENV. V was clipped by 1 base and J by 6 bases; unmatched bases: 3. The CDR3 sequence: CASSQYRGGEQYF. In DNA form, the CDR3 reads TGTGCCAGCAGCCAATACAGGGGTGGCGAGCAGTACTTC.

The rearrangement uses TRBV6-1 and TRBJ2-1; TRBD2 matches 11 bases. Germline V gives CDR1 MNHNS, CDR2 SASEGT. The CDR3 is 16 residues long. With 4 bases clipped from V and 0 bases from J, the junction kept 2 bases outside the gene matches. CDR3 amino acids: CASSGSGGVSYNEQFF. CDR3 DNA: TGTGCCAGCAGTGGTAGCGGGGGGGTCTCCTACAATGAGCAGTTCTTC.

The chain links TRBV7-9 to TRBJ2-3; D gene unclear. V lost 4 bases to trimming and J lost 2 bases, with 13 bases between them. In germline, CDR1 is SEHNR, CDR2 FQNEAQ (reference sequence). The CDR3 totals 15 residues. CDR3 amino acids: CASSSFGRNTDTQYF. DNA for the CDR3: TGTGCCAGCAGCTCCTTTGGCAGGAACACAGATACGCAGTATTTT.

J is TRBJ2-6 and V is TRBV5-4; D gene uncertain. Germline loops: CDR1 SGHNT, CDR2 YYREEE (reference sequence). The ends were cut back, 1 base at V and 0 bases at J, with 5 bases in the middle. The CDR3 loop spans 15 amino acids. The CDR3 DNA reads as TGTGCCAGCAGCTTGATTGTCTCTGGGGCCAACGTCCTGACTTTC. Translating it yields CASSLIVSGANVLTF.

The V call is TRBV29-1, the J call TRBJ2-1, with 7 bases identical to TRBD1. This CDR3 is built from 12 residues. The V segment lost 7 bases and the J segment 4 bases; nucleotides outside the gene matches: 4. CDR1 SQVTM and CDR2 ANQGSEA come from the germline V gene. The CDR3 loop is CSAGQVYNEQFF. CDR3 DNA sequence: TGCAGCGCTGGACAGGTTTACAATGAGCAGTTCTTC.

This clone has a handful of counts. The rearrangement links TRBV4-1 to TRBJ1-1, with D unclear. V shed 0 bases and J shed 2 bases, with 7 bases lying between them. This CDR3 has 14 amino acids. In germline, CDR1 is MGHRA, CDR2 YSYEKL. The CDR3 sequence: CASSQEPLNTEAFF. Here the CDR3 DNA reads TGCGCCAGCAGCCAAGAACCGCTCAACACTGAAGCTTTCTTT.

The chain employs TRBV21-1 and TRBJ1-6; TRBD1, as called in the table, went unchecked against the DNA. TRBV21-1 is tagged as a pseudogene. This CDR3 region has 17 residues. The DNA of the CDR3 is TGTGCCGGACTAAACAGGGGGCCGTGGTGGTATAATTCACCCCTCCACTTT. It yields the protein CAGLNRGPWWYNSPLHF.

In DNA, the CDR3 is TGTGCCAGTAGCCTTCGGAGGGGCTACACCTTC. This codes for CASSLRRGYTF. The chain carries TRBV19 and TRBJ1-2; D is unclear. The CDR3 sequence is 11 residues long. Looked up from germline, CDR1 is LNHDA and CDR2 is SQIVND (reference sequence). V dropped 6 bases and J dropped 8 bases, with 10 bases sitting between them.

The V gene is TRBV4-1, the J gene TRBJ1-2; D call uncertain. The germline CDR1 and CDR2 sequences are MGHRA and YSYEKL. Trimming took 0 bases from V and 0 from J, leaving 14 bases between them. The CDR3 spans 17 residues. In DNA, the CDR3 is TGCGCCAGCAGCCAAGACGCCGACGGACCCACTAACTATGGCTACACCTTC. Translation: CASSQDADGPTNYGYTF.

As DNA, the CDR3 is TGTGCCAGCAGCTTCAGGGATCAAGCTTTCTTT. Translated, it gives CASSFRDQAFF. The V and J genes are TRBV7-2 and TRBJ1-1; D is possibly TRBD1 (5 bases). The CDR3 sequence is 11 residues long. The V and J ends lost 3 bases and 9 bases respectively, with 8 bases between them. CDR1 SGHTA and CDR2 FQGNSA come from the germline V gene. Complete variable domain (other parts from reference TRBV7-2 and TRBJ1-1): GAGVSQSPSNKVTEKGKDVELRCDPISGHTALYWYRQSLGQGLEFLIYFQGNSAPDKSGLPSDRFSAERTGGSVSTLTIQRTQQEDSAVYLCASSFRDQAFFGQGTRLTVV.

This chain joins TRBV7-9 and TRBJ2-7; 8 bases are a match to TRBD1. With 5 bases clipped from V and 1 base from J, the junction kept 7 bases outside the gene matches. CDR1 and CDR2 from the germline V gene are SEHNR and FQNEAQ (reference sequence). The CDR3 consists of 15 residues. For the CDR3, the DNA is TGTGCCAGCAGCCCGACTACAGGGGGTTCCTACGAGCAGTACTTC. Amino acids: CASSPTTGGSYEQYF.

CDR3 bases: TGTGCCAGCAGCCTAATGGGGGGGCGGGATGAGCAGTTCTTC. It is translated as CASSLMGGRDEQFF. The rearrangement uses TRBV11-1 and TRBJ2-1, with D possibly TRBD2 on 7 matching bases. There are 14 residues in the CDR3. V shed 5 bases and J shed 8 bases, with 16 bases lying between them. The V gene's germline CDR1 is SGHAT and CDR2 FQDESV (reference sequence).

The chain has TRBV18 and TRBJ2-7, with D perhaps TRBD1 (5 bases). V shed 2 bases and J shed 0 bases, with 11 bases lying between them. The V gene's germline CDR1 is KGHSH and CDR2 LQKENI. CDR3 length equals 15 residues. The CDR3 spells CASSPTRGSSYEQYF. The DNA for the CDR3 is TGTGCCAGCTCACCAACAAGGGGAAGCTCCTACGAGCAGTACTTC.

J is TRBJ2-7 and V is TRBV5-1; D is undetermined. The CDR3 loop spans 14 amino acids. CDR1 SGHRS and CDR2 YFSETQ come from the germline V gene. V lost 0 bases to trimming and J lost 2 bases, with 9 bases between them. The CDR3 DNA reads TGCGCCAGCAGCTTGGGACACGGACCCTACGAGCAGTACTTC. It is translated as CASSLGHGPYEQYF.

This clone has more than one count but fewer than ten. The CDR3 coding sequence is TGTGCCAGCAGTTACCGGCAGAACACTGAAGCTTTCTTT. It yields the protein CASSYRQNTEAFF. The chain employs TRBV6-5 and TRBJ1-1; D unclear. Germline CDR1 reads MNHEY; CDR2 reads SVGAGI. The CDR3 is made up of 13 amino acids. V was clipped by 2 bases and J by 1 base, with 5 bases between them.

This clone was recorded only once. The chain carries TRBV25-1 and TRBJ2-7; tentative D call: TRBD1 (6 bases). The CDR3 extends over 14 amino acids. Trimming shortened V by 6 bases and J by 2 bases, and 14 bases separated the two germline ends. Germline-derived CDR1 and CDR2 are MGHDK and SYGVNS. The CDR3 sequence: CASSRGGLAYEQYF. CDR3 coding DNA: TGTGCCAGCAGCCGAGGGGGTTTGGCCTACGAGCAGTACTTC.

The V gene is TRBV6-5, the J gene TRBJ2-1, with TRBD2 matching 15 bases. CDR1 is MNHEY, CDR2 SVGAGI, per germline. Trimming at V came to 2 bases and at J to 9 bases, leaving 5 bases not matched to a gene. The CDR3 consists of 16 residues. The CDR3 protein is CASSYTGLAGGGEQFF. CDR3 nucleotides: TGTGCCAGCAGTTACACGGGACTAGCGGGGGGCGGTGAGCAGTTCTTC.

The chain recombines TRBV28 with TRBJ2-1, with D perhaps TRBD1 (7 bases). The V end lost 4 bases, the J end lost 6 bases, and 19 bases lay between the germline ends. CDR1 is MDHEN, CDR2 SYDVKM, per germline. The CDR3 totals 16 residues. CDR3 bases: TGTGCCAGCAGTTCAGGAGGGGGCAGGGGCGTCAATGAGCAGTTCTTC. Translated, it gives CASSSGGGRGVNEQFF.

The chain couples TRBV7-2 to TRBJ2-3; D may be TRBD2 (6 bases). The CDR3 has 12 residues. The V gene's germline CDR1 is SGHTA and CDR2 FQGNSA. The V and J ends lost 5 bases and 9 bases respectively, with 12 bases between them. The CDR3 spells CASSPQGGTQYF. CDR3 nucleotides: TGTGCCAGCAGCCCCCAGGGAGGAACGCAGTATTTT. Full variable domain (missing parts from reference TRBV7-2 and TRBJ2-3): GAGVSQSPSNKVTEKGKDVELRCDPISGHTALYWYRQSLGQGLEFLIYFQGNSAPDKSGLPSDRFSAERTGGSVSTLTIQRTQQEDSAVYLCASSPQGGTQYFGPGTRLTVL.

This chain links TRBV9 with TRBJ2-7, with 9 bases that match TRBD1. In germline, CDR1 is SGDLS, CDR2 YYNGEE. The CDR3 is 16 residues long. The ends lost 4 bases at V and 3 bases at J; junction bases unmatched: 11. The CDR3 reads CASSRRPGQGFYEQYF. The CDR3 bases are TGTGCCAGCAGCCGAAGACCGGGACAGGGATTCTACGAGCAGTACTTC.

Comments on this clone: Within the sample, other DNA sequences also encode this same CDR3. The J gene is TRBJ2-7, the V gene TRBV4-1, with TRBD1 identical over 8 bases. V was pared by 1 base and J by 2 bases, with 4 bases of the junction left unmatched. The CDR3 contains 15 residues. In germline, CDR1 is MGHRA, CDR2 YSYEKL. The DNA for the CDR3 is TGCGCCAGCAGCCAAGGACAGGGGACTCCCTACGAGCAGTACTTC. This sequence encodes CASSQGQGTPYEQYF.

This chain joins TRBV11-3 and TRBJ1-1; a possible D gene is TRBD1 (5 bases). Germline loops: CDR1 SGHNT, CDR2 YENEEA. V lost 0 bases to trimming and J lost 8 bases, with 19 bases between them. This CDR3 spans 16 amino acids. CDR3 region: CASSLELRNPQVEAFF. The CDR3 DNA sequence: TGTGCCAGCAGCTTAGAACTCCGGAATCCACAGGTCGAAGCTTTCTTT.

The CDR3 DNA reads TGCGCCAGCAGCCGGGACACCTTAACCTACGAGCAGTACTTC. This gives the protein CASSRDTLTYEQYF. This sequence joins TRBV5-1 and TRBJ2-7; TRBD1 is a possible D gene (6 bases). The V and J ends lost 4 bases and 2 bases respectively, with 13 bases between them. Germline CDR1 reads SGHRS; CDR2 reads YFSETQ. The CDR3 is 14 amino acids.

This rearrangement joins TRBV6-5 to TRBJ2-5, with TRBD2 identical over 8 bases. Germline V CDR1 and CDR2: MNHEY, SVGAGI. This CDR3 region has 15 residues. The J segment lost 2 bases and the V segment lost 2 bases, leaving 4 bases of the junction unmatched. This CDR3 is CASSYRGGDQETQYF. The CDR3 DNA sequence: TGTGCCAGCAGTTACCGGGGGGGTGATCAAGAGACCCAGTACTTC.

This clone was observed a few times. V gene TRBV18 combines with J gene TRBJ2-3, with D possibly matching TRBD1 (6 bases). CDR3 length: 15 residues. Trimming stripped 5 bases from V and 6 bases from J, with 18 bases between. Germline CDR1 is KGHSH and CDR2 is LQKENI. The CDR3 nucleotides are TGTGCCAGCTCATTCGGACAGCTCGGCGCGGATACGCAGTATTTT. Protein: CASSFGQLGADTQYF.

This sequence joins TRBV4-1 and TRBJ2-7; D is possibly TRBD1 or TRBD2 (6 bases each). V lost 0 bases and J 6 bases, leaving 15 bases between the germline ends. This CDR3 is built from 15 residues. CDR1 MGHRA and CDR2 YSYEKL come from the germline V gene. The CDR3 protein is CASSQENLQGGEQYF. The CDR3 bases are TGCGCCAGCAGCCAAGAGAACTTACAGGGAGGCGAGCAGTACTTC.

This chain connects TRBV27 to TRBJ1-2, with unresolved D. Looked up from germline, CDR1 is MNHEY and CDR2 is SMNVEV (reference sequence). This CDR3 has 12 residues. Trimming stripped 6 bases from V and 8 bases from J, with 13 bases between. The CDR3 loop is CASRDRIGGYTF. Here the CDR3 DNA reads TGTGCCAGCAGGGACCGAATTGGGGGCTACACCTTC.

The gene calls are TRBV7-2 and TRBJ1-3; 9 bases agree with TRBD1. V lost 5 bases to trimming and J lost 4 bases; unmatched junction nucleotides: 12. This CDR3 has 17 amino acids. The germline gives CDR1 SGHTA, CDR2 FQGNSA. DNA of the CDR3: TGTGCCAGCAGCCGGACCGGGACAGGGTTTGCCGGAAACACCATATATTTT. Its translation is CASSRTGTGFAGNTIYF.

The genes are TRBV5-4 and TRBJ2-1, with a tentative D call TRBD2 (7 bases). Germline V gene data show CDR1 as SGHNT and CDR2 as YYREEE (reference sequence). With 7 bases removed from V and 0 bases from J, the gap between germline ends came to 14 bases. CDR3 length: 15 residues. The CDR3 sequence: CASAFGGASYNEQFF. CDR3 in DNA: TGTGCCAGCGCCTTTGGGGGGGCCTCCTACAATGAGCAGTTCTTC.

The chain's CDR3 is CASSSDGWHNEQFF. The CDR3 nucleotides are TGCGCCAGCAGCTCCGATGGGTGGCACAATGAGCAGTTCTTC. V gene TRBV5-1 combines with J gene TRBJ2-1; D gene ambiguous. The germline CDR1 and CDR2 sequences are SGHRS and YFSETQ. The CDR3 is made up of 14 amino acids. The V and J ends lost 3 bases and 5 bases respectively, with 12 bases between them. Supplemented by reference TRBV5-1 and TRBJ2-1, the full variable domain reads KAGVTQTPRYLIKTRGQQVTLSCSPISGHRSVSWYQQTPGQGLQFLFEYFSETQRNKGNFPGRFSGRQFSNSRSEMNVSTLELGDSALYLCASSSDGWHNEQFFGPGTRLTVL.